The 17 T cell receptor beta chains below were found in one sample sequenced in a study of metastatic and nonmetastatic thyroid tumors. Thyroid surgery had not been preceded by any treatment in any patient. TCRdb ran MiXCR on the PCR reads. The sample comprises fewer than 7,000 clones, 25% to 30% of which are singletons, and over 15% rests with the top ten. The source material was adjacent normal tissue. The receptors derive from a female donor with papillary thyroid cancer or a benign thyroid nodule (not recorded which). Some clones in this sample may be carry-over from other donors' samples.

The chain has TRBV5-1 and TRBJ1-2; 8 nucleotides align to TRBD1. The CDR3 length is 14 residues. Germline V gene lookup returns CDR1 SGHRS and CDR2 YFSETQ. V lost 0 bases and J lost 2; bases outside the gene matches: 0. CDR3 nucleotide sequence: TGCGCCAGCAGCTTGGGGGACAGGAACTATGGCTACACCTTC. Residues: CASSLGDRNYGYTF.

The rearrangement links TRBV20-1 to TRBJ2-3, with 8 positions matching TRBD2. The V and J ends lost 1 base and 7 bases, in that order; junction bases with no gene match: 4. This CDR3 comprises 13 residues. CDR1 is DFQATT, CDR2 SNEGSKA, per germline (reference sequence). The CDR3 sequence: CSARGGGSNTQYF. DNA for the CDR3: TGCAGTGCTAGAGGCGGGGGGTCGAATACGCAGTATTTT.

This clone showed up just a few times. This chain joins TRBV28 and TRBJ1-1; a possible D gene is TRBD1 (6 bases). The V end lost 7 bases, the J end lost 1 base, and 16 bases lay between the germline ends. Germline V CDR1 and CDR2: MDHEN, SYDVKM. The CDR3 is made up of 15 amino acids. CDR3 DNA sequence: TGTGCCAGCAATCCCCACAGGGAGGGGAACACTGAAGCTTTCTTT. Translating gives CASNPHREGNTEAFF.

Judged by abundance, this clone is medium-sized. The sample carries other DNA sequences with the same CDR3. V usage is TRBV27 and J usage is TRBJ2-1, with TRBD1 matching over 10 bases. The germline V gene encodes CDR1 MNHEY and CDR2 SMNVEV (reference sequence). V shed 3 bases, J shed 7 bases, and the junction held 6 bases outside the gene matches. The CDR3 is 15 residues long. This chain's CDR3 is CASSLQTGGKNEQFF. The CDR3 bases are TGTGCCAGCAGTTTGCAGACAGGGGGCAAGAATGAGCAGTTCTTC.

This clone was counted at least ten times. The junction differs from germline at one of its ends, possibly a read error. This rearrangement joins TRBV20-1 to TRBJ2-2; the D gene is possibly TRBD1 (6 bases). The CDR3 runs to 21 residues. CDR1 is DFQATT and CDR2 is SNEGSKA in the germline V gene (reference sequence). As DNA, the CDR3 is TGCAGTGCTAGAGGGATTGAGACCCGGGACAAGGGCCTCGCGAACACCGGGGAGCTGCTTTTT. It specifies CSARGIETRDKGLANTGELLF.

This clone was counted between two and nine times. V is TRBV10-3 and J is TRBJ2-3, with D possibly being TRBD2 (6 bases). The V gene's germline CDR1 is ENHRY and CDR2 SYGVKD. CDR3 length: 16 residues. The ends were cut back, 0 bases at V and 1 base at J, with 11 bases in the middle. CDR3: CAISESPGEGTDTQYF. CDR3 coding DNA: TGTGCCATCAGTGAGTCTCCGGGAGAGGGCACAGATACGCAGTATTTT.

This clone came up a few times. The J gene is TRBJ1-2, the V gene TRBV2, with D perhaps TRBD1 (5 bases). The length of the CDR3 is 15 residues. The V end lost 0 bases, the J end lost 7 bases, and 15 bases lay between the germline ends. CDR1 is SNHLY, CDR2 FYNNEI, per germline. For the CDR3, the DNA is TGTGCCAGCAGTGAAGCGGGAGGGGCTGGATTTGGCTACACCTTC. It encodes CASSEAGGAGFGYTF.

The rearrangement links TRBV27 to TRBJ1-1, with D tentatively TRBD1 (5 bases). This CDR3 spans 14 amino acids. The germline V gene has CDR1 MNHEY and CDR2 SMNVEV (reference sequence). Trimming cost V 3 bases and J 1 base, with 9 bases left between them. In nucleotides, the CDR3 is TGTGCCAGCAGTTTTCTTGGACAGAACACTGAAGCTTTCTTT. Translating it yields CASSFLGQNTEAFF.

The table lists this clone with many counts. The chain joins TRBV3-1 to TRBJ2-6; the D is unclear. Trimming took off 1 base at V and 3 bases at J, with 4 bases between the two ends. CDR1 LGHDT and CDR2 YNNKEL come from the germline V gene (reference sequence). There are 14 residues in the CDR3. The CDR3 DNA is TGTGCCAGCAGCCAAGCGTATGGGGCCAACGTCCTGACTTTC. Amino acids: CASSQAYGANVLTF.

The chain carries TRBV3-1 and TRBJ2-7; D ambiguous. This CDR3 region has 11 residues. The V and J ends lost 5 bases and 3 bases respectively, with 5 bases between them. CDR1 is LGHDT and CDR2 is YNNKEL in the germline V gene (reference sequence). Here the CDR3 reads CASSSVYEQYF. CDR3 nucleotide sequence: TGTGCCAGCAGCTCTGTCTACGAGCAGTACTTC.

This clone is medium-sized (0.01 to 0.1%) by share. The rearrangement uses TRBV30 and TRBJ1-2, with 7 bases fitting TRBD1. The junction had 12 bases not matched to a gene; V was cut back by 4 bases and J by 4 bases. This CDR3 is built from 15 residues. Germline V CDR1 and CDR2: GTSNPN, SVGIG (reference sequence). The CDR3 region is CAWKTPGTAFYGYTF. CDR3 DNA: TGTGCCTGGAAGACTCCCGGGACAGCTTTCTATGGCTACACCTTC. The full variable domain, rest sourced from reference TRBV30 and TRBJ1-2, is SQTIHQWPATLVQPVGSPLSLECTVEGTSNPNLYWYRQAAGRGLQLLFYSVGIGQISSEVPQNLSASRPQDRQFILSSKKLLLSDSGFYLCAWKTPGTAFYGYTFGSGTRLTVV.

By share of the sample, this clone is medium-sized. This sequence joins TRBV3-1 and TRBJ2-7; D is undetermined. Germline-derived CDR1 and CDR2 are LGHDT and YNNKEL (reference sequence). The CDR3 consists of 13 residues. V was clipped by 4 bases and J by 3 bases, with 10 bases between them. CDR3 coding DNA: TGTGCCAGCAGCCTATCGCCCCTCTACGAGCAGTACTTC. Translated: CASSLSPLYEQYF.

This clone appeared many times. Other nucleotide sequences in the sample specify the same CDR3. The gene calls are TRBV5-6 and TRBJ2-5; 9 bases fit TRBD1. Germline assignment: CDR1 SGHDT and CDR2 YYEEEE. V was pared by 0 bases and J by 5 bases, with 8 bases of the junction left unmatched. The length of the CDR3 is 16 residues. Here the CDR3 DNA reads TGTGCCAGCAGCTTGGTCGGGACAGGGATATCGGAGACCCAGTACTTC. Translating it yields CASSLVGTGISETQYF. Based on the CDR3 plus reference TRBV5-6 and TRBJ2-5, the full variable domain is DAGVTQSPTHLIKTRGQQVTLRCSPKSGHDTVSWYQQALGQGPQFIFQYYEEEERQRGNFPDRFSGHQFPNYSSELNVNALLLGDSALYLCASSLVGTGISETQYFGPGTRLLVL.

This chain's CDR3 is CASSGELAKNIQYF. DNA of the CDR3: TGTGCCAGCAGCGGGGAACTAGCCAAAAACATTCAGTACTTC. The chain has TRBV6-1 and TRBJ2-4, with D possibly matching TRBD2 (5 bases). Germline V CDR1 and CDR2: MNHNS, SASEGT. The CDR3 spans 14 residues. V shed 6 bases and J shed 0 bases, with 9 bases lying between them.

The chain carries TRBV7-2 and TRBJ1-1, with D tentatively TRBD1 (5 bases). In germline, CDR1 is SGHTA, CDR2 FQGNSA. Between the trimmed V and J ends, which lost 5 bases and 4 bases, there was a span of 17 bases. The CDR3 consists of 15 residues. The CDR3 DNA sequence: TGTGCCAGCAGCCCTAGCCGGGGGGGGATCACTGAAGCTTTCTTT. Its translation is CASSPSRGGITEAFF.

Only a few counts were recorded for this clone. This chain links TRBV6-2 or TRBV6-3 with TRBJ1-1; no reliable D call. Trimming removed 5 bases at V and 1 base at J, with 8 bases between. Germline-derived CDR1 and CDR2 are MNHEY and SVGEGT. CDR3 size: 13 residues. Written as DNA, the CDR3 is TGTGCCAGCAGTCCCTCAGGGAACACTGAAGCTTTCTTT. Translation gives CASSPSGNTEAFF.

This sequence joins TRBV20-1 and TRBJ2-3; TRBD1 matches 11 bases. CDR1 DFQATT and CDR2 SNEGSKA come from the germline V gene (reference sequence). The CDR3 totals 16 residues. The V gene end was trimmed by 5 bases and the J gene end by 6 bases; junction bases not matched to a gene: 13. This CDR3 is CSAPMDRGLAWDTQYF. The DNA of the CDR3 is TGCAGTGCTCCCATGGACAGGGGGCTCGCATGGGATACGCAGTATTTT.